These T cell receptor beta chains were read from a single sample in a study of T cell responses to AZD1222 COVID-19 vaccine. The method was immunoSEQ multiplex PCR; TCRdb's version includes in-frame clones alone and lacks a portion of them. Counted here are about 150,000 clones, about 93% occurring once; the ten biggest clones make up around 1.3%. Sequenced material: peripheral blood, taken on day 0 of AZD1222 vaccination. The source is an adult in good health. CDR3s include the opening cysteine and the closing phenylalanine or tryptophan. The order of the fields is clone size, V gene, J gene, D gene, CDR3 protein, CDR3 DNA. A D gene is named only where the DNA matches it firmly. Some rows have no size entry. The others give once, few or many, or a class for an expanded clone.

clone size: NA
V gene: TRBV5-6
J gene: TRBJ2-3
D gene: TRBD1
CDR3 protein: CASSLRTGSLDTQYF
CDR3 DNA: TGTGCCAGCAGCTTGAGGACAGGCTCATTAGATACGCAGTATTTT

clone size: NA
V gene: TRBV19
J gene: TRBJ2-1
D gene: NA
CDR3 protein: CASGRGAKWYGYSYNEQFF
CDR3 DNA: TGTGCCAGCGGTAGAGGCGCCAAATGGTATGGGTATTCCTACAATGAGCAGTTCTTC

clone size: NA
V gene: TRBV7-9
J gene: TRBJ1-5
D gene: NA
CDR3 protein: CASSILSQPQHF
CDR3 DNA: TGTGCCAGCAGCATCCTTAGTCAGCCCCAGCATTTT

clone size: NA
V gene: TRBV7-9
J gene: TRBJ1-3
D gene: NA
CDR3 protein: CATRPTPSSGNTIYF
CDR3 DNA: TGTGCCACCAGACCAACGCCCTCCTCTGGAAACACCATATATTTT

clone size: NA
V gene: TRBV5-1
J gene: TRBJ2-3
D gene: NA
CDR3 protein: CASSLELGLADTQYF
CDR3 DNA: TGCGCCAGCAGCTTGGAGCTGGGGTTAGCAGATACGCAGTATTTT

clone size: NA
V gene: TRBV19
J gene: TRBJ1-4
D gene: NA
CDR3 protein: CASSMADREYEKLFF
CDR3 DNA: TGTGCCAGTAGTATGGCAGATAGGGAATACGAAAAACTGTTTTTT

clone size: once
V gene: TRBV5-1
J gene: TRBJ1-6
D gene: TRBD1
CDR3 protein: CASSLRQGDSPLHF
CDR3 DNA: TGCGCCAGCAGCTTGAGGCAGGGGGATTCACCCCTCCACTTT

clone size: NA
V gene: TRBV5-5
J gene: TRBJ1-1
D gene: NA
CDR3 protein: CASSLGRGTLSWTEAFF
CDR3 DNA: TGTGCCAGCAGCTTGGGGAGGGGGACACTAAGCTGGACTGAAGCTTTCTTT

clone size: NA
V gene: TRBV4-1
J gene: TRBJ2-6
D gene: TRBD1
CDR3 protein: CASSPQTGMSGANVLTF
CDR3 DNA: TGCGCCAGCAGCCCTCAGACAGGGATGTCTGGGGCCAACGTCCTGACTTTC

clone size: NA
V gene: TRBV11-1
J gene: TRBJ2-3
D gene: NA
CDR3 protein: CASSATFTDTQYF
CDR3 DNA: TGTGCCAGCAGCGCGACCTTCACAGATACGCAGTATTTT

clone size: NA
V gene: TRBV5-4
J gene: TRBJ2-5
D gene: TRBD2
CDR3 protein: CASASLAGGDETQYF
CDR3 DNA: TGTGCCAGCGCCTCACTAGCGGGAGGGGACGAGACCCAGTACTTC

clone size: NA
V gene: TRBV28
J gene: TRBJ2-6
D gene: TRBD1
CDR3 protein: CASSLLRTGSLTSGANVLTF
CDR3 DNA: TGTGCCAGCAGTTTATTAAGGACAGGGAGCCTGACTAGTGGGGCCAACGTCCTGACTTTC

clone size: NA
V gene: TRBV10-3
J gene: TRBJ1-1
D gene: NA
CDR3 protein: CAISEIREFEAFF
CDR3 DNA: TGTGCCATCAGTGAAATTCGGGAGTTTGAAGCTTTCTTT

clone size: NA
V gene: TRBV6-4
J gene: TRBJ2-2
D gene: NA
CDR3 protein: CASSDSSTGELFF
CDR3 DNA: TGTGCCAGCAGTGACTCGAGCACCGGGGAGCTGTTTTTT

clone size: NA
V gene: TRBV27
J gene: TRBJ2-2
D gene: NA
CDR3 protein: CASSLLGGELFF
CDR3 DNA: TGTGCCAGCAGTTTACTGGGCGGGGAGCTGTTTTTT

clone size: NA
V gene: TRBV7-8
J gene: TRBJ2-6
D gene: TRBD1
CDR3 protein: CASSPRTGNGANVLTF
CDR3 DNA: TGTGCCAGCAGCCCGCGGACAGGGAACGGGGCCAACGTCCTGACTTTC

clone size: NA
V gene: TRBV19
J gene: TRBJ1-2
D gene: TRBD1
CDR3 protein: CASSSYTGGYDGYTF
CDR3 DNA: TGTGCCAGTAGTAGCTATACAGGGGGGTACGATGGCTACACCTTC

clone size: NA
V gene: TRBV28
J gene: TRBJ1-2
D gene: NA
CDR3 protein: CASSIASGRGRGYTF
CDR3 DNA: TGTGCCAGCAGTATCGCGAGCGGGCGGGGACGCGGCTACACCTTC

clone size: NA
V gene: TRBV5-6
J gene: TRBJ2-2
D gene: TRBD1
CDR3 protein: CASNYRGRTGELFF
CDR3 DNA: TGTGCCAGCAACTACAGGGGGCGCACCGGGGAGCTGTTTTTT

clone size: NA
V gene: TRBV19
J gene: TRBJ1-5
D gene: NA
CDR3 protein: CASSWAGDQPQHF
CDR3 DNA: TGTGCCAGTAGTTGGGCGGGAGATCAGCCCCAGCATTTT

clone size: NA
V gene: TRBV25-1
J gene: TRBJ1-6
D gene: TRBD1
CDR3 protein: CASSGRQGYGNSPLHF
CDR3 DNA: TGTGCCAGCAGTGGACGACAGGGGTACGGTAATTCACCCCTCCACTTT

clone size: NA
V gene: TRBV5-4
J gene: TRBJ2-5
D gene: NA
CDR3 protein: CASSLARPDETQYF
CDR3 DNA: TGTGCCAGCAGCTTGGCCCGTCCTGACGAGACCCAGTACTTC

clone size: NA
V gene: TRBV7-2
J gene: TRBJ2-3
D gene: NA
CDR3 protein: CASSEIPRGGDTQYF
CDR3 DNA: TGTGCCAGCAGCGAGATACCTCGAGGGGGAGATACGCAGTATTTT

clone size: once
V gene: TRBV7-9
J gene: TRBJ1-3
D gene: NA
CDR3 protein: CASSFRGGGNTIYF
CDR3 DNA: TGTGCCAGCAGCTTCCGGGGTGGTGGAAACACCATATATTTT

clone size: NA
V gene: TRBV2
J gene: TRBJ2-5
D gene: NA
CDR3 protein: CASSHEETQYF
CDR3 DNA: TGTGCCAGCAGTCACGAAGAGACCCAGTACTTC

clone size: few
V gene: TRBV3-1/TRBV3-2
J gene: TRBJ1-2
D gene: NA
CDR3 protein: CASSQDLGIKYYTF
CDR3 DNA: TGTGCCAGCAGCCAAGACTTAGGGATAAAGTACTACACCTTC

clone size: NA
V gene: TRBV5-1
J gene: TRBJ2-1
D gene: NA
CDR3 protein: CASTSRGRRAGEQFF
CDR3 DNA: TGCGCCAGCACCTCGCGGGGGCGCCGAGCGGGTGAGCAGTTCTTC

clone size: NA
V gene: TRBV28
J gene: TRBJ2-1
D gene: TRBD1
CDR3 protein: CASTLRDRATNEQFF
CDR3 DNA: TGTGCCAGCACCCTCCGGGACAGGGCGACCAATGAGCAGTTCTTC

clone size: NA
V gene: TRBV12-3/TRBV12-4
J gene: TRBJ1-3
D gene: NA
CDR3 protein: CASSPSTGNTIYF
CDR3 DNA: TGTGCCAGCAGCCCAAGTACTGGAAACACCATATATTTT

clone size: NA
V gene: TRBV5-1
J gene: TRBJ2-1
D gene: NA
CDR3 protein: CASSFLPGGGDNEQFF
CDR3 DNA: TGCGCCAGCAGCTTTTTACCGGGGGGCGGAGACAATGAGCAGTTCTTC

clone size: NA
V gene: TRBV5-4
J gene: TRBJ1-5
D gene: NA
CDR3 protein: CASSFPARDPLPGQPQHF
CDR3 DNA: TGTGCCAGCAGCTTCCCGGCGCGAGACCCGTTACCAGGACAGCCCCAGCATTTT

clone size: once
V gene: TRBV4-1
J gene: TRBJ1-2
D gene: NA
CDR3 protein: CASSQKHGYRDKSEIF
CDR3 DNA: TGCGCCAGCAGCCAAAAGCATGGGTACAGGGACAAAAGTGAAATCTTC

clone size: NA
V gene: TRBV27
J gene: TRBJ1-5
D gene: NA
CDR3 protein: CASSSRHSNQPQHF
CDR3 DNA: TGTGCCAGCAGTTCCAGACATAGCAATCAGCCCCAGCATTTT

clone size: NA
V gene: TRBV28
J gene: TRBJ1-1
D gene: NA
CDR3 protein: CASSLRGTTHSTEAFF
CDR3 DNA: TGTGCCAGCAGTTTGCGGGGGACCACGCACTCCACTGAAGCTTTCTTT